This T cell receptor beta chain was retrieved from a study of T cell changes during pregnancy in multiple sclerosis. Sequencing used immunoSEQ multiplex PCR; TCRdb keeps in-frame clones, though not all of them. The sample contains roughly 37,000 clones, roughly 90% of which appear only once. Trimming at V came to 6 bases and at J to 5 bases, leaving 9 bases not matched to a gene. Germline loops: CDR1 MNHEY, CDR2 SMNVEV (reference sequence). The CDR3 is made up of 14 amino acids. This receptor was obtained from a female donor with multiple sclerosis, enrolled in a pregnancy study. This chain connects TRBV27 to TRBJ2-5, with 7 bases matching TRBD2. The sample in question was CD8+ T cells from peripheral blood mononuclear cells, obtained before pregnancy. The CDR3 loop reads CASRRSWEGETQYF. DNA of the CDR3: TGTGCCAGCAGGCGGAGTTGGGAGGGGGAGACCCAGTACTTC.